Shown below are 8 T cell receptor beta chains from a single sample sequenced in a study of cytomegalovirus exposure and HLA in healthy donors. Method: immunoSEQ multiplex PCR; TCRdb's copy keeps in-frame clones and lacks some. The repertoire has under 400,000 clones, 86% of them found once; the top ten carry approximately 0.86%. The sample comprised PBMCs. The source is a woman aged 18 to 35 in good health and CMV-seronegative.

Remarks on this clone: Other DNA sequences in the sample encode the same CDR3. This chain links TRBV5-1 with TRBJ2-2, with unresolved D. The CDR3 has 16 amino acids. V was shortened by 0 bases and J by 0 bases, with 9 bases between the two germline ends. From germline, CDR1 is SGHRS and CDR2 YFSETQ. DNA of the CDR3: TGCGCCAGCAGCTTGGGAGGTAGGCCGAACACCGGGGAGCTGTTTTTT. Protein: CASSLGGRPNTGELFF. The whole variable domain, remainder taken from reference TRBV5-1 and TRBJ2-2, is KAGVTQTPRYLIKTRGQQVTLSCSPISGHRSVSWYQQTPGQGLQFLFEYFSETQRNKGNFPGRFSGRQFSNSRSEMNVSTLELGDSALYLCASSLGGRPNTGELFFGEGSRLTVL.

The J gene is TRBJ2-1, the V gene TRBV2; TRBD2 aligns across 7 bases. After removal of 6 bases from V and 9 bases from J, the junction contained 14 bases not matched to a gene. Germline CDR1 is SNHLY and CDR2 is FYNNEI. The CDR3 sequence is 15 residues long. For the CDR3, the DNA is TGTGCCAGCAGGACTGGGAGGGGAGATTACGCTGAGCAGTTCTTC. This codes for CASRTGRGDYAEQFF.

The V call is TRBV14, the J call TRBJ1-1, with 7 positions matching TRBD1. The CDR3 covers 14 residues. V lost 3 bases to trimming and J lost 3 bases; unmatched junction nucleotides: 4. In germline, CDR1 is SGHDN, CDR2 FVKESK. CDR3 coding DNA: TGTGCCAGCAGCCAGACAGGGTCCTACACTGAAGCTTTCTTT. Translated: CASSQTGSYTEAFF.

The V gene is TRBV27, the J gene TRBJ1-4; 7 positions match TRBD1. This CDR3 has 16 amino acids. Germline assignment: CDR1 MNHEY and CDR2 SMNVEV (reference sequence). V dropped 3 bases and J dropped 0; count of bases not matched to a gene: 4. CDR3 region: CASSLTGIATNEKLFF. DNA of the CDR3: TGTGCCAGCAGTTTGACAGGGATTGCAACTAATGAAAAACTGTTTTTT.

The genes are TRBV7-8 and TRBJ1-4; TRBD1 aligns across 7 bases. Germline V CDR1 and CDR2: SGHVS, FQNEAQ. V shed 1 base and J 7 bases; nucleotides not matched to a gene: 15. CDR3 length: 18 amino acids. The CDR3 loop is CASSLGAANRGRGEKLFF. The CDR3 coding sequence is TGTGCCAGCAGCTTAGGCGCGGCAAACAGGGGCCGGGGTGAAAAACTGTTTTTT.

The gene calls are TRBV28 and TRBJ2-3; D might be TRBD2 (6 bases). The germline V gene encodes CDR1 MDHEN and CDR2 SYDVKM. Trimming shortened V by 3 bases and J by 3 bases, and 7 bases separated the two germline ends. The CDR3 has 13 amino acids. The CDR3 DNA reads TGTGCCAGCAGTTTCGGGGGTACAGATACGCAGTATTTT. It specifies CASSFGGTDTQYF.

This clone was observed a single time. The rearrangement links TRBV29-1 to TRBJ2-1; 9 bases align to TRBD2. V shed 0 bases and J 0 bases; nucleotides not matched to a gene: 3. The CDR3 length is 16 residues. Germline CDR1 is SQVTM and CDR2 is ANQGSEA. The CDR3 reads CSVEDERGVSYNEQFF. In nucleotides, the CDR3 is TGCAGCGTTGAAGACGAGCGGGGGGTCTCCTACAATGAGCAGTTCTTC.

This clone was detected only a few times. The chain combines TRBV11-2 with TRBJ1-2, with 11 bases identical to TRBD1. Germline V gene data show CDR1 as SGHAT and CDR2 as FQNNGV. The CDR3 has 14 amino acids. The V and J ends lost 4 bases and 6 bases, in that order; junction bases with no gene match: 4. This CDR3 reads CASSSGQGAHGYTF. CDR3 coding DNA: TGTGCCAGCAGCTCAGGACAGGGGGCGCATGGCTACACCTTC.